The 32 T cell receptor beta chains reported below all come from one sample, sequenced in a study of blood T cell repertoires in COVID-19. Assay: immunoSEQ multiplex PCR; the TCRdb copy retains only in-frame clones and omits some. The repertoire holds tens of thousands of clones, with about 90% as singletons. The specimen was peripheral blood. Receptors originate from an older man in a cohort sampled during active COVID-19.

This clone was recorded only once. The chain links TRBV2 to TRBJ2-7; weak D call: TRBD2 (5 bases). V lost 3 bases to trimming and J lost 3 bases, with 9 bases between them. Germline V gene sequence: CDR1 SNHLY, CDR2 FYNNEI. This CDR3 spans 13 amino acids. The CDR3 is CASSDVTNYEQYF. CDR3 DNA sequence: TGTGCCAGCAGTGACGTGACTAACTACGAGCAGTACTTC.

The chain is built from TRBV15 and TRBJ2-5, with a tentative D call TRBD1 (5 bases). The germline V and J ends were trimmed by 0 bases and 5 bases, with 13 bases remaining between them. This CDR3 is 15 amino acids long. Per germline, CDR1 LNHNV and CDR2 YYDKDF (reference sequence). The CDR3: CATSREGRQSETQYF. The DNA of the CDR3 is TGTGCCACCAGCAGAGAGGGCAGACAGTCGGAGACCCAGTACTTC.

This clone was picked up one time. The rearrangement links TRBV30 to TRBJ1-1; D is unclear. Germline CDR1 reads GTSNPN; CDR2 reads SVGIG (reference sequence). V was cut by 3 bases and J by 6 bases, with 11 bases left in between. The CDR3 contains 12 residues. DNA for the CDR3: TGTGCCTGGAGGGGAGGCCCCGCTGAAGCTTTCTTT. This encodes CAWRGGPAEAFF.

This clone appeared a few times. V gene TRBV5-5 combines with J gene TRBJ2-7; 8 positions agree with TRBD1. The V segment lost 5 bases and the J segment 5 bases; nucleotides outside the gene matches: 6. Germline V gene sequence: CDR1 SGHKS, CDR2 YYEKEE (reference sequence). CDR3 size: 13 residues. CDR3 amino acids: CASRTGDTDEQYF. In DNA form, the CDR3 reads TGTGCCAGCAGGACAGGGGATACCGACGAGCAGTACTTC.

The chain is built from TRBV28 and TRBJ1-6; D is perhaps TRBD1 (5 bases). The CDR3 sequence is 14 residues long. Trimming cost V 7 bases and J 7 bases, with 14 bases left between them. The germline V gene encodes CDR1 MDHEN and CDR2 SYDVKM. The CDR3 here is CASTRPGGNSPLHF. In nucleotides, the CDR3 is TGTGCCAGCACCCGTCCGGGGGGGAATTCACCCCTCCACTTT.

This rearrangement joins TRBV5-4 to TRBJ2-2, with 8 bases matching TRBD1. This CDR3 is built from 15 residues. Germline loops: CDR1 SGHNT, CDR2 YYREEE (reference sequence). The trim removed 2 bases at V and 7 bases at J, leaving 7 bases unmatched. CDR3 residues: CASSLSRGLVGELFF. As DNA, the CDR3 is TGTGCCAGCAGCTTAAGCAGGGGGCTCGTCGGGGAGCTGTTTTTT.

J is TRBJ2-3 and V is TRBV7-2, with D tentatively TRBD1 (5 bases). Germline V gene lookup returns CDR1 SGHTA and CDR2 FQGNSA. V lost 5 bases to trimming and J lost 2 bases, with 14 bases between them. The length of the CDR3 is 15 residues. The CDR3 bases are TGTGCCAGCAGCCCGTGGACAAGTCTCACAGATACGCAGTATTTT. Amino acid sequence: CASSPWTSLTDTQYF. The entire variable domain, with the rest obtained from reference TRBV7-2 and TRBJ2-3, is as follows: GAGVSQSPSNKVTEKGKDVELRCDPISGHTALYWYRQSLGQGLEFLIYFQGNSAPDKSGLPSDRFSAERTGGSVSTLTIQRTQQEDSAVYLCASSPWTSLTDTQYFGPGTRLTVL.

The chain combines TRBV7-3 with TRBJ2-7; 12 bases map to TRBD2. Germline CDR1 reads SGHTA; CDR2 reads FQGTGA. Trimming took 4 bases from V and 5 from J; bases not matched to a gene: 6. This CDR3 is 15 amino acids long. The CDR3 DNA reads TGTGCCAGCAGCTCCCGACTAGCGGGAGACAACGAGCAGTACTTC. Translated, it gives CASSSRLAGDNEQYF.

The rearrangement uses TRBV6-1 and TRBJ2-5, with 9 nucleotides matching TRBD1. The CDR3 consists of 15 residues. J lost 5 bases, V lost 3 bases, and 7 bases had no gene match. The germline CDR1 and CDR2 sequences are MNHNS and SASEGT. CDR3 DNA: TGTGCCAGCAGTGAGGGCTGGGACAGGGCTGAGACCCAGTACTTC. Its protein product is CASSEGWDRAETQYF.

The chain employs TRBV7-8 and TRBJ1-6, with 8 bases identical to TRBD1. Per germline, CDR1 SGHVS and CDR2 FQNEAQ. Trimming removed 4 bases from V and 7 bases from J; junction bases left unmatched: 9. CDR3 size: 16 residues. DNA for the CDR3: TGTGCCAGCAGCTCTCAGGGGGCGCATAAGAATTCACCCCTCCACTTT. This gives the protein CASSSQGAHKNSPLHF.

The V call is TRBV28, the J call TRBJ2-7; 8 bases fit TRBD1. This CDR3 contains 15 residues. In germline, CDR1 is MDHEN, CDR2 SYDVKM. The trim removed 4 bases at V and 7 bases at J, leaving 12 bases unmatched. CDR3 bases: TGTGCCAGCAGTTCTTCCGGGACAGGTACGAGGGAGCAGTACTTC. Protein product: CASSSSGTGTREQYF.

The rearrangement joins TRBV5-1 to TRBJ2-1; 11 nucleotides align to TRBD2. Germline V CDR1 and CDR2: SGHRS, YFSETQ. There are 16 residues in the CDR3. The V gene end was trimmed by 4 bases and the J gene end by 9 bases; junction bases not matched to a gene: 12. CDR3 in DNA: TGCGCCAGCAGCCCCTCCGGGACTAGCGGTTATTTTGAGCAGTTCTTC. It encodes CASSPSGTSGYFEQFF.

In this sample, this clone turned up a few times. V is TRBV28 and J is TRBJ1-5; TRBD1 is a possible D gene (5 bases). The CDR3 has 15 residues. Trimming cost V 6 bases and J 0 bases, with 12 bases left between them. The germline gives CDR1 MDHEN, CDR2 SYDVKM. The chain's CDR3 is CASSFSGGSNQPQHF. In DNA, the CDR3 is TGTGCCAGCAGCTTTTCGGGGGGTAGCAATCAGCCCCAGCATTTT.

The genes are TRBV27 and TRBJ2-3; a weak D match, TRBD1 (6 bases). CDR3 length equals 16 residues. V lost 5 bases and J 2 bases, leaving 17 bases between the germline ends. Germline V gene lookup returns CDR1 MNHEY and CDR2 SMNVEV (reference sequence). CDR3 DNA: TGTGCCAGCAGTAGACGAGGGGGAGCGAACACAGATACGCAGTATTTT. It codes for CASSRRGGANTDTQYF.

CDR3 protein: CASSLSGGRTEAFF. The CDR3 nucleotides are TGTGCCAGCAGTTTATCGGGGGGAAGGACTGAAGCTTTCTTT. This chain links TRBV28 with TRBJ1-1; tentative D call: TRBD1 (5 bases). This CDR3 spans 14 amino acids. From germline, CDR1 is MDHEN and CDR2 SYDVKM. Trimming took off 1 base at V and 5 bases at J, with 11 bases between the two ends.

The chain employs TRBV24-1 and TRBJ2-6; tentative D call: TRBD1 (6 bases). Per the germline V gene, CDR1 is KGHDR and CDR2 is SFDVKD. Trimming removed 6 bases at V and 1 base at J, with 9 bases between. CDR3 length: 15 amino acids. The CDR3 region is CATSPQGSGANVLTF. The CDR3 region has the DNA TGTGCCACCAGTCCCCAGGGGTCTGGGGCCAACGTCCTGACTTTC.

This clone occurred once. V and J are TRBV11-3 and TRBJ2-5; TRBD1 agrees at 8 bases. The assigned J gene may be wrong: the sequence end matches TRBJ2-7 better. Per the germline V gene, CDR1 is SGHNT and CDR2 is YENEEA. The CDR3 sequence is 13 residues long. CDR3 residues: CASSLRTGREQYF. In DNA form, the CDR3 reads TGTGCCAGCAGCTTAAGGACAGGGCGCGAGCAGTACTTC.

This chain connects TRBV11-3 to TRBJ2-5; 8 bases line up with TRBD1. CDR3 length: 16 residues. Unmatched junction bases numbered 9, after V lost 1 base and J lost 5 bases. In germline, CDR1 is SGHNT, CDR2 YENEEA. The CDR3, as DNA: TGTGCCAGCAGCTTAGGGTTCGGCAGGGGGCAGGAGACCCAGTACTTC. Amino acid sequence: CASSLGFGRGQETQYF.

The J gene is TRBJ1-1, the V gene TRBV6-6, with 9 nucleotides matching TRBD1. Germline V gene data show CDR1 as MNHNY and CDR2 as SVGAGI (reference sequence). The ends lost 4 bases at V and 7 bases at J; junction bases unmatched: 10. The CDR3 runs to 15 residues. This CDR3 reads CASSSPGQGVFEAFF. CDR3 DNA: TGTGCCAGCAGTTCCCCGGGACAGGGCGTCTTTGAAGCTTTCTTT.

This clone was picked up one time. The chain combines TRBV7-9 with TRBJ1-6; 7 bases match TRBD1. The CDR3 is 15 amino acids. V gave up 5 bases and J gave up 7 bases; unmatched junction bases: 8. Germline assignment: CDR1 SEHNR and CDR2 FQNEAQ (reference sequence). In DNA, the CDR3 is TGTGCCAGCAGCCAAACCGGGACAGAGAATTCACCCCTCCACTTT. It translates to CASSQTGTENSPLHF.

The chain employs TRBV28 and TRBJ1-6; D possibly corresponds to TRBD1 (5 bases). The V end lost 5 bases, the J end lost 0 bases, and 17 bases lay between the germline ends. This CDR3 is 18 amino acids long. The germline V gene has CDR1 MDHEN and CDR2 SYDVKM. CDR3 nucleotide sequence: TGTGCCAGCAGTGGGGCAAGTTTTTTTAGCTCCTATAATTCACCCCTCCACTTT. Its translation: CASSGASFFSSYNSPLHF. The full variable domain, its missing parts supplied by reference TRBV28 and TRBJ1-6, is DVKVTQSSRYLVKRTGEKVFLECVQDMDHENMFWYRQDPGLGLRLIYFSYDVKMKEKGDIPEGYSVSREKKERFSLILESASTNQTSMYLCASSGASFFSSYNSPLHFGNGTRLTVT.

The CDR3 DNA is TGCGCCAGCTTATCCCTGGACAGCAAGTCTGAAGCTTTCTTT. Its translation is CASLSLDSKSEAFF. The V gene is TRBV5-1, the J gene TRBJ1-1, with D possibly being TRBD1 (6 bases). CDR3 length equals 14 residues. Trimming cost V 7 bases and J 6 bases, with 19 bases left between them. Germline CDR1 and CDR2: SGHRS and YFSETQ.

J is TRBJ1-1 and V is TRBV29-1; no clear D gene. The ends were cut back, 2 bases at V and 1 base at J, with 11 bases in the middle. CDR1 and CDR2 (germline): SQVTM, ANQGSEA. This CDR3 contains 14 residues. The CDR3 is CSVETASRNTEAFF. DNA for the CDR3: TGCAGCGTTGAAACAGCCTCACGGAACACTGAAGCTTTCTTT.

This chain joins TRBV6-5 and TRBJ2-2; D may be TRBD1 (6 bases). This CDR3 is 14 amino acids long. Germline V lookup: CDR1 MNHEY, CDR2 SVGAGI. The germline V and J ends were trimmed by 6 bases and 1 base, with 9 bases remaining between them. The CDR3 sequence is CASRRTENTGELFF. CDR3 in DNA: TGTGCCAGCAGGCGGACAGAGAACACCGGGGAGCTGTTTTTT.

The rearrangement uses TRBV29-1 and TRBJ1-1, with a tentative D call TRBD1 (5 bases). Germline V lookup: CDR1 SQVTM, CDR2 ANQGSEA. This CDR3 has 11 amino acids. The V end was cut by 3 bases, the J end by 5 bases, with 7 bases between. This CDR3 is CSVDRVTEAFF. CDR3 DNA: TGCAGCGTTGACAGGGTTACTGAAGCTTTCTTT.

This chain links TRBV3-1 (or the pseudogene TRBV3-2) with TRBJ1-2, with D tentatively TRBD1 (5 bases). CDR1 LGHDT and CDR2 YNNKEL come from the germline V gene (reference sequence). The V and J ends lost 4 bases and 4 bases respectively, with 10 bases between them. This CDR3 spans 13 amino acids. Written as DNA, the CDR3 is TGTGCCAGCAGCCCTAGGACAAGCTATGGCTACACCTTC. Translating it yields CASSPRTSYGYTF.

This clone was seen once. The genes are TRBV27 and TRBJ2-7; 9 bases agree with TRBD2. The CDR3 runs to 16 residues. V dropped 6 bases and J dropped 4; count of bases not matched to a gene: 13. The germline CDR1 and CDR2 sequences are MNHEY and SMNVEV (reference sequence). CDR3 nucleotides: TGTGCCAGCAGCCGAGGTAGCGGGAGCATTAGGTACGAGCAGTACTTC. Translated, it gives CASSRGSGSIRYEQYF.

DNA of the CDR3: TGTGCCAGCAGCTTAGTACGTAGCGGGGGAACCGGGGAGCTGTTTTTT. Translated: CASSLVRSGGTGELFF. The chain couples TRBV7-2 to TRBJ2-2, with 9 bases matching TRBD2. CDR1 and CDR2 (germline): SGHTA, FQGNSA. The trim removed 1 base at V and 5 bases at J, leaving 5 bases unmatched. This CDR3 has 16 amino acids.

The CDR3 sequence: CASSLWVGRQETQYF. Written as DNA, the CDR3 is TGCGCCAGCAGCTTGTGGGTAGGGAGGCAAGAGACCCAGTACTTC. The chain uses TRBV5-1 and TRBJ2-5, with a weak D call TRBD2 (6 bases). Germline V gives CDR1 SGHRS, CDR2 YFSETQ. The CDR3 covers 15 residues. Trimming pared 1 base from V and 2 bases from J, leaving 12 bases between.

V gene TRBV15 combines with J gene TRBJ2-3; TRBD2 matches at 14 bases. Germline lookup yields CDR1 LNHNV and CDR2 YYDKDF (reference sequence). After removal of 0 bases from V and 2 bases from J, the junction contained 10 bases not matched to a gene. The CDR3 runs to 20 residues. The CDR3 protein is CATSREATGLAGVNTDTQYF. The CDR3 DNA reads as TGTGCCACCAGCAGAGAAGCCACGGGACTAGCGGGAGTTAACACAGATACGCAGTATTTT.

The chain is built from TRBV6-6 and TRBJ1-5; 7 bases agree with TRBD1. V gave up 5 bases and J gave up 0 bases; unmatched junction bases: 7. The germline V gene encodes CDR1 MNHNY and CDR2 SVGAGI (reference sequence). The CDR3 has 16 residues. CDR3 DNA sequence: TGTGCCAGCAGTACCGGACAGGCGGTTAGCAATCAGCCCCAGCATTTT. This codes for CASSTGQAVSNQPQHF.

V and J are TRBV11-2 and TRBJ2-7, with no clear D. CDR3 size: 14 residues. The V end lost 1 base, the J end lost 1 base, and 8 bases lay between the germline ends. Germline loops: CDR1 SGHAT, CDR2 FQNNGV. CDR3 in DNA: TGTGCCAGCAGCTTAGGCCTCTATTCCTACGAGCAGTACTTC. Amino acids: CASSLGLYSYEQYF.